This section outlines one T cell receptor beta chain sequence together with its context. This CDR3 comprises 18 residues. CDR1 is LNHDA and CDR2 is SQIVND in the germline V gene (reference sequence). The J segment lost 0 bases and the V segment lost 3 bases, leaving 12 bases of the junction unmatched. The table came from immunoSEQ multiplex PCR; TCRdb's copy has only in-frame clones and leaves some out. The table includes 150,000 to 200,000 clones, about 88% detected once. The data are from a study of T cell responses to AZD1222 COVID-19 vaccine. This clonotype originated in an adult in good health. The chain joins TRBV19 to TRBJ1-1, with TRBD1 matching 8 bases. Here the sequenced sample was peripheral blood, taken on day 0 of AZD1222 vaccination. CDR3 protein: CASSIRGRGLLMNTEAFF. The CDR3, as DNA: TGTGCCAGTAGTATTAGGGGCAGGGGGCTACTCATGAACACTGAAGCTTTCTTT.